What follows are 19 T cell receptor beta chains derived from one specimen sequenced in a study of blood T cell repertoires in COVID-19. Here immunoSEQ multiplex PCR was the method, and the copy in TCRdb shows in-frame clones only, minus some. In the table there are over 250,000 clones, around 84% of which are singletons. Sequenced input: PBMCs or T cells enriched from blood (not recorded which). The receptors originated from a man between 25 and 39 years old with acute COVID-19.

This rearrangement joins TRBV2 to TRBJ1-1; D unclear. Germline V gene sequence: CDR1 SNHLY, CDR2 FYNNEI. V was clipped by 3 bases and J by 4 bases, with 12 bases between them. The CDR3 sequence is 14 residues long. The CDR3 sequence: CASSEGFLGTEAFF. The CDR3 nucleotides read TGTGCCAGCAGTGAGGGCTTCTTAGGCACTGAAGCTTTCTTT.

The genes are TRBV6-1 and TRBJ1-5; no clear D. The germline gives CDR1 MNHNS, CDR2 SASEGT. The germline V and J ends were trimmed by 3 bases and 5 bases, with 11 bases remaining between them. The CDR3 contains 14 residues. Written as DNA, the CDR3 is TGTGCCAGCAGTGAGGCGGTTGGTGATCAGCCCCAGCATTTT. Translation gives CASSEAVGDQPQHF.

The gene calls are TRBV24-1 and TRBJ1-1; 8 bases are shared with TRBD1. CDR3 size: 14 residues. CDR1 KGHDR and CDR2 SFDVKD come from the germline V gene. With 4 bases clipped from V and 4 bases from J, the junction kept 4 bases outside the gene matches. The CDR3 spells CATSESGGVTEAFF. The CDR3 DNA reads TGTGCCACCAGTGAATCAGGGGGCGTCACTGAAGCTTTCTTT.

This clone was seen a few times. The rearrangement uses TRBV2 and TRBJ1-2, with D maybe TRBD1 (5 bases). CDR1 and CDR2 from the germline V gene are SNHLY and FYNNEI. CDR3 length equals 13 residues. The V end was cut by 1 base, the J end by 8 bases, with 11 bases between. CDR3 in amino acids: CASSEGQGGGYTF. CDR3 nucleotides: TGTGCCAGCAGTGAAGGGCAGGGAGGAGGCTACACCTTC.

The rearrangement links TRBV6-4 to TRBJ1-2; 8 bases align to TRBD1. CDR1 is MRHNA and CDR2 is SNTAGT in the germline V gene. The CDR3 length is 15 residues. V was clipped by 0 bases and J by 2 bases; unmatched bases: 2. The CDR3 DNA reads as TGTGCCAGCAGTGACTCGTACAGGGGGAACTATGGCTACACCTTC. It encodes CASSDSYRGNYGYTF.

V is TRBV30 and J is TRBJ2-1; weak D call: TRBD2 (6 bases). Germline V gives CDR1 GTSNPN, CDR2 SVGIG (reference sequence). The CDR3 is 15 amino acids. V gave up 0 bases and J gave up 7 bases, with 16 bases separating them. Written as DNA, the CDR3 is TGTGCCTGGAGTGTCCCGGGACTCTCGGTGAATGAGCAGTTCTTC. Its protein product is CAWSVPGLSVNEQFF.

This clone was seen a few times. The chain has TRBV3-1 (or the pseudogene TRBV3-2) and TRBJ2-1, with unresolved D. V was cut by 0 bases and J by 0 bases, with 6 bases left in between. The CDR3 contains 15 residues. The germline CDR1 and CDR2 sequences are LGHDT and YNNKEL (reference sequence). The DNA of the CDR3 is TGTGCCAGCAGCCAAGACGATAGCTCCTACAATGAGCAGTTCTTC. Encoded protein: CASSQDDSSYNEQFF.

The chain is built from TRBV14 and TRBJ2-7; 7 nucleotides align to TRBD2. Germline CDR1 and CDR2: SGHDN and FVKESK. V dropped 0 bases and J dropped 12; count of bases not matched to a gene: 5. CDR3 length: 12 amino acids. The CDR3 loop reads CASSQEGLNLYV. DNA of the CDR3: TGTGCCAGCAGCCAAGAGGGACTAAATCTGTACGTC.

There are many counts of this clone. The chain employs TRBV6-4 and TRBJ2-2; D is unclear. The CDR3 has 13 residues. The V end was cut by 3 bases, the J end by 7 bases, with 9 bases between. Looked up from germline, CDR1 is MRHNA and CDR2 is SNTAGT. The CDR3, as DNA: TGTGCCAGCAGTGAGGAGTTTAGCGGGGAGCTGTTTTTT. It encodes CASSEEFSGELFF.

The chain uses TRBV7-2 and TRBJ1-2, with D maybe TRBD1 (6 bases). The germline V and J ends were trimmed by 4 bases and 7 bases, with 16 bases remaining between them. Germline V gene lookup returns CDR1 SGHTA and CDR2 FQGNSA. The CDR3 has 14 residues. Written as DNA, the CDR3 is TGTGCCAGCAGCTCAAGACCAGGGGATGGTGGCTACACCTTC. Translating it yields CASSSRPGDGGYTF.

This rearrangement joins TRBV11-3 to TRBJ2-1; 14 bases line up with TRBD2. Germline V gene sequence: CDR1 SGHNT, CDR2 YENEEA. The CDR3 extends over 16 amino acids. The V and J ends lost 5 bases and 8 bases, in that order; junction bases with no gene match: 8. The CDR3 nucleotides read TGTGCCAGCAGCCAAAGACCGGGACTAGCGGGAGATGAGCAGTTCTTC. The encoded protein is CASSQRPGLAGDEQFF.

V gene TRBV27 combines with J gene TRBJ1-4, with unresolved D. CDR3 length: 16 residues. Germline lookup yields CDR1 MNHEY and CDR2 SMNVEV (reference sequence). V lost 2 bases and J 8 bases, leaving 18 bases between the germline ends. The CDR3 coding sequence is TGTGCCAGCAGTTTAACACCCGGACGCGGGAAAGAAAAACTGTTTTTT. This codes for CASSLTPGRGKEKLFF.

The chain couples TRBV7-2 to TRBJ1-4, with 7 nucleotides matching TRBD1. Germline lookup yields CDR1 SGHTA and CDR2 FQGNSA. This CDR3 spans 16 amino acids. Trimming removed 0 bases from V and 6 bases from J; junction bases left unmatched: 7. For the CDR3, the DNA is TGTGCCAGCAGCTTAGCGTGGACAGGACTCCATGAAAAACTGTTTTTT. Amino acids: CASSLAWTGLHEKLFF.

The rearrangement links TRBV14 to TRBJ1-6; TRBD1 might be the D (6 bases). Trimming stripped 7 bases from V and 9 bases from J, with 16 bases between. In germline, CDR1 is SGHDN, CDR2 FVKESK. The CDR3 contains 14 residues. CDR3 region: CASTGVASGSPLHF. CDR3 nucleotide sequence: TGTGCCAGCACAGGGGTGGCTAGTGGTTCACCCCTCCACTTT.

This chain joins TRBV27 and TRBJ1-2; D is perhaps TRBD1 (5 bases). V lost 5 bases and J lost 7, with 11 bases in between. Per germline, CDR1 MNHEY and CDR2 SMNVEV (reference sequence). The CDR3 runs 12 residues. The CDR3 DNA is TGTGCCAGCAGTGTAACGGGGGGTGGCTACACCTTC. Its translation is CASSVTGGGYTF.

As regards this clone: The same CDR3 is also encoded by other DNA sequences in this sample. The chain uses TRBV7-3 and TRBJ2-1; 10 bases agree with TRBD2. Germline V lookup: CDR1 SGHTA, CDR2 FQGTGA. J lost 4 bases, V lost 6 bases, and 6 bases had no gene match. The CDR3 is 15 amino acids. CDR3 loop: CASSPRTSGYNEQFF. In DNA form, the CDR3 reads TGTGCCAGCAGTCCTCGGACTAGCGGATACAATGAGCAGTTCTTC. Combining the CDR3 with reference TRBV7-3 and TRBJ2-1 gives the whole variable domain GAGVSQTPSNKVTEKGKYVELRCDPISGHTALYWYRQSLGQGPEFLIYFQGTGAADDSGLPNDRFFAVRPEGSVSTLKIQRTERGDSAVYLCASSPRTSGYNEQFFGPGTRLTVL.

The chain uses TRBV25-1 and TRBJ1-4, with TRBD1 as a possible D gene (6 bases). Trimming took off 4 bases at V and 7 bases at J, with 22 bases between the two ends. The CDR3 totals 17 residues. CDR1 MGHDK and CDR2 SYGVNS come from the germline V gene. The CDR3 region is CASSAWVNRDPGEKLFF. Here the CDR3 DNA reads TGTGCCAGCAGTGCTTGGGTCAACAGGGATCCTGGTGAAAAACTGTTTTTT.

The V gene is TRBV7-6, the J gene TRBJ1-6, with TRBD1 matching 8 bases. The CDR3 covers 15 residues. V was clipped by 5 bases and J by 7 bases; unmatched bases: 7. The germline gives CDR1 SGHVS, CDR2 FNYEAQ. Here the CDR3 reads CASSPRQGNNSPLHF. The CDR3 DNA is TGTGCCAGCAGCCCACGACAGGGGAACAATTCACCCCTCCACTTT.

Of note for this clone: An end of the junction does not agree with germline; a read error may underlie this. This sequence joins TRBV5-1 and TRBJ1-1, with D perhaps TRBD1 (6 bases). The CDR3 totals 15 residues. The V gene's germline CDR1 is SGHRS and CDR2 YFSETQ. DNA of the CDR3: TGTGCCAGCAGCTTTGTGCAGGGGCCCGACACTGAAGCTTTCTTT. Translated: CASSFVQGPDTEAFF. The entire variable domain, with the rest obtained from reference TRBV5-1 and TRBJ1-1, is as follows: KAGVTQTPRYLIKTRGQQVTLSCSPISGHRSVSWYQQTPGQGLQFLFEYFSETQRNKGNFPGRFSGRQFSNSRSEMNVSTLELGDSALYLCASSFVQGPDTEAFFGQGTRLTVV.